The clone carrying this TCR beta chain showed up just a few times. The authors distributed each subset's genomic DNA evenly over several immunoSEQ plates. Generated by immunoSEQ multiplex PCR, the TCRdb table keeps only in-frame clones and is missing some. The sample shows 2 million to 3 million clones, 93% of them seen only once. With 3 bases removed from V and 3 bases from J, the gap between germline ends came to 5 bases. There are 12 residues in the CDR3. From germline, CDR1 is SGHTA and CDR2 FQGNSA. The data were obtained in a study of shared clonotypes between healthy human individuals. Sequenced sample: naive CD4+ T cells from PBMCs. The subset was: CD45RA+ positively selected. The clonotype originates from a man aged 18-30 years in good health. Some clones in this sample may be carry-over from other donors' samples. The V call is TRBV7-2, the J call TRBJ1-1; D remains unclear. CDR3 nucleotides: TGTGCCAGCAGCTTTAGTTACACTGAAGCTTTCTTT. Translated, it gives CASSFSYTEAFF.